This entry describes one T cell receptor beta chain. Its cognate antigen is unknown. The sample comes from a study of T cell repertoires in cytomegalovirus infection. Study at large: Matching HLA type, along with CMV infection, was indicated by public TCR beta signatures. Study conclusions and caveats: Summed frequency of public TCR beta families distinguished CMV carriers with the relevant HLA. Predominance within the ex vivo response was attributable to HLA-C-restricted CMV-specific TCR beta clonotypes.

TCRdb reanalysed the reads using MiXCR and keeps one entry per CDR3 protein. The sample consists of approximately 500,000 distinct CDR3 sequences, approximately 10% of them appearing once. The sequencing input was PBMCs. The source is a human donor in good health (CMV status not recorded). Some clones in this sample may be carry-over from other donors' samples.

In DNA, the CDR3 is TGTGCCAGCAGCCATGTCGATACAACTGAAGCTTTCTTT. It specifies CASSHVDTTEAFF. The V and J genes are TRBV3-1 and TRBJ1-1; the D is unclear. The CDR3 sequence is 13 residues long. V lost 3 bases to trimming and J lost 5 bases, with 10 bases between them. CDR1 and CDR2 (germline): LGHDT, YNNKEL (reference sequence).